One sample yielded the 20 T cell receptor beta chains listed below, sequenced in a study of blood T cells in healthy people across ages. Together with a sample-barcoded 5' primer, a J-beta primer mix was included in a second PCR lasting about 7 to 12 cycles. One entry per CDR3 protein, called by TCRdb with MiXCR from the 5' RACE reads. The table records fewer than 2 million distinct CDR3 sequences, around 42% of them present only once. The specimen sequenced was blood. These receptors were collected from a human donor in good health.

This clonotype occurred a few times. The J gene is TRBJ1-1, the V gene TRBV5-4, with D maybe TRBD1 (6 bases). The CDR3 spans 14 residues. CDR1 is SGHNT, CDR2 YYREEE, per germline (reference sequence). The V and J ends lost 4 bases and 7 bases respectively, with 17 bases between them. For the CDR3, the DNA is TGTGCCAGCAGCGCATCCCCAGGGGCTTTTGAAGCTTTCTTT. Its translation: CASSASPGAFEAFF.

This chain uses TRBV5-6 with TRBJ2-1, with a possible D match to TRBD2 (6 bases). The DNA end is a closer match to TRBJ2-7, so the J assignment may be wrong. The germline gives CDR1 SGHDT, CDR2 YYEEEE. The CDR3 totals 16 residues. This CDR3 is CASSLGRGSTYNEQYF. The CDR3 nucleotides are TGTGCCAGCAGCTTGGGGCGGGGCTCTACCTACAATGAGCAGTACTTC.

J is TRBJ2-2 and V is TRBV6-5; perhaps D is TRBD1 or TRBD2 (5 bases each). The CDR3 totals 14 residues. Germline V gene data show CDR1 as MNHEY and CDR2 as SVGAGI. Trimming left V 5 bases short and J 8 bases short, with 15 bases between. Here the CDR3 reads CASSRDPRRGELFF. The CDR3 DNA reads as TGTGCCAGCAGTCGGGACCCGCGGAGGGGGGAGCTGTTTTTT.

This clonotype has a handful of counts. The rearrangement links TRBV27 to TRBJ1-6; 7 nucleotides align to TRBD1. CDR1 and CDR2 from the germline V gene are MNHEY and SMNVEV (reference sequence). V lost 2 bases, J lost 5 bases, and 6 bases stayed unmatched. This CDR3 region has 16 residues. The CDR3 nucleotides are TGTGCCAGCAGTTTAACAAGAACAGGGGATAATTCACCCCTCCACTTT. Its translation: CASSLTRTGDNSPLHF.

J is TRBJ2-7 and V is TRBV7-2; 8 positions match TRBD2. After removal of 6 bases from V and 2 bases from J, the junction contained 6 bases not matched to a gene. This CDR3 contains 14 residues. Looked up from germline, CDR1 is SGHTA and CDR2 is FQGNSA. CDR3 sequence: CASRISGAPYEQYF. The CDR3 DNA is TGTGCCAGCAGGATTAGCGGGGCCCCCTACGAGCAGTACTTC.

This clonotype was seen repeatedly, ten times or more. The chain links TRBV3-1 to TRBJ1-2; no clear D gene. CDR1 LGHDT and CDR2 YNNKEL come from the germline V gene (reference sequence). V was cut by 1 base and J by 8 bases, with 8 bases left in between. The CDR3 totals 12 residues. CDR3 coding DNA: TGTGCCAGCAGCCAAGGTTCTGGAGGCTACACCTTC. As protein: CASSQGSGGYTF.

This clonotype was recorded a few times. The chain recombines TRBV9 with TRBJ1-2, with D possibly being TRBD1 (5 bases). V lost 3 bases and J lost 8, with 17 bases in between. The CDR3 consists of 14 residues. Per the germline V gene, CDR1 is SGDLS and CDR2 is YYNGEE. The CDR3 DNA is TGTGCCAGCAGCGGTACCGGGACGGTGAAGGGCTACACCTTC. Its translation: CASSGTGTVKGYTF.

The rearrangement joins TRBV19 to TRBJ2-5; 7 positions agree with TRBD2. The CDR3 contains 15 residues. Germline-derived CDR1 and CDR2 are LNHDA and SQIVND (reference sequence). V shed 5 bases and J 5 bases; nucleotides not matched to a gene: 11. In nucleotides, the CDR3 is TGTGCCAGTAGTCCCCGGGTCCGGCGGGGGGAGACCCAGTACTTC. Translation gives CASSPRVRRGETQYF.

The chain uses TRBV11-3 and TRBJ2-3; D may be TRBD2 (5 bases). Germline CDR1 reads SGHNT; CDR2 reads YENEEA. There are 18 residues in the CDR3. V dropped 6 bases and J dropped 2 bases, with 24 bases sitting between them. The CDR3 sequence is CASSLRGAGHNTTDTQYF. CDR3 DNA: TGTGCCAGCAGTCTTAGAGGTGCGGGCCATAACACCACAGATACGCAGTATTTT.

This clonotype was picked up many times. This chain joins TRBV4-3 and TRBJ2-1, with TRBD1 as a possible D gene (5 bases). Trimming left V 1 base short and J 6 bases short, with 13 bases between. This CDR3 has 15 residues. The V gene's germline CDR1 is LGHNA and CDR2 YSLEER. For the CDR3, the DNA is TGCGCCAGCAGCCAAGTTGACAGTACGGGCAATGAGCAGTTCTTC. Protein product: CASSQVDSTGNEQFF.

The V call is TRBV12-5, the J call TRBJ2-3; D might be TRBD2 (6 bases). Trimming left V 0 bases short and J 2 bases short, with 15 bases between. CDR3 length: 17 amino acids. Germline CDR1 reads LGHNT; CDR2 reads FRNRAP. In DNA form, the CDR3 reads TGTGCTAGTGGTTTGGTATTAGGGACTCAAATCACAGATACGCAGTATTTT. It is translated as CASGLVLGTQITDTQYF.

A few counts support this clonotype. The gene calls are TRBV6-1 and TRBJ2-1; TRBD1 aligns across 9 bases. After removal of 9 bases from V and 2 bases from J, the junction contained 8 bases not matched to a gene. The CDR3 is 15 amino acids. From germline, CDR1 is MNHNS and CDR2 SASEGT. The CDR3 region has the DNA TGTGCCAGTACGGACAGGGGTAACCCCTACAATGAGCAGTTCTTC. It yields the protein CASTDRGNPYNEQFF.

This clonotype was recorded a few times. This chain joins TRBV5-1 and TRBJ2-1; unclear D gene. V was trimmed by 1 base and J by 4 bases, leaving 9 bases between them. The CDR3 totals 14 residues. CDR1 is SGHRS and CDR2 is YFSETQ in the germline V gene. CDR3 amino acids: CASSLSLEYNEQFF. The CDR3 nucleotides are TGCGCCAGCAGCTTGAGTCTGGAGTACAATGAGCAGTTCTTC. Full variable domain (rest looked up from reference TRBV5-1 and TRBJ2-1): KAGVTQTPRYLIKTRGQQVTLSCSPISGHRSVSWYQQTPGQGLQFLFEYFSETQRNKGNFPGRFSGRQFSNSRSEMNVSTLELGDSALYLCASSLSLEYNEQFFGPGTRLTVL.

This clonotype was observed a handful of times. The chain is built from TRBV29-1 and TRBJ2-7; no definite D call. Germline CDR1 is SQVTM and CDR2 is ANQGSEA. The CDR3 runs 12 residues. Trimming took off 7 bases at V and 3 bases at J, with 13 bases between the two ends. CDR3 bases: TGCAGCGCTGACCTAGGAGACTACGAGCAGTACTTC. This codes for CSADLGDYEQYF.

The chain is built from TRBV4-2 and TRBJ2-7; D is possibly TRBD2 (6 bases). The CDR3 loop spans 15 amino acids. The germline V gene has CDR1 LGHNA and CDR2 YNFKEQ. With 0 bases removed from V and 2 bases from J, the gap between germline ends came to 11 bases. The CDR3 DNA sequence: TGTGCCAGCAGCCAAGAGCGGAGGGCAACCTACGAGCAGTACTTC. As protein: CASSQERRATYEQYF.

This clonotype was found many times. This may arise from a read error, as a much more abundant clone is one base away. The chain carries TRBV6-6 and TRBJ2-7; 10 bases line up with TRBD1. The length of the CDR3 is 14 residues. Germline lookup yields CDR1 MNHNY and CDR2 SVGAGI (reference sequence). Germline trimming cut 4 bases from V and 2 bases from J; bases unmatched to any gene: 2. The CDR3 region is CASSWDRGAYEQYF. The CDR3 nucleotides read TGTGCCAGCAGTTGGGACAGGGGAGCCTACGAGCAGTACTTC.

This clonotype came up a few times. The rearrangement joins TRBV20-1 to TRBJ1-2, with a tentative D call TRBD1 (6 bases). CDR1 is DFQATT and CDR2 is SNEGSKA in the germline V gene (reference sequence). There are 13 residues in the CDR3. V shed 3 bases and J shed 8 bases, with 16 bases lying between them. The CDR3 reads CSARTLGGAGYTF. Here the CDR3 DNA reads TGCAGTGCTAGGACATTGGGGGGCGCGGGCTACACCTTC.

This clonotype occurred a few times. The chain is built from TRBV12-3 or TRBV12-4 and TRBJ2-7; D is unresolved. Trimming removed 4 bases at V and 2 bases at J, with 15 bases between. The CDR3 sequence is 15 residues long. The chain's CDR3 is CASSSHRRGPYEQYF. In nucleotides, the CDR3 is TGTGCCAGCAGTTCCCACCGACGAGGTCCCTACGAGCAGTACTTC.

The chain couples TRBV6-5 to TRBJ1-5; no reliable D call. The CDR3 is made up of 14 amino acids. V was pared by 3 bases and J by 11 bases, with 17 bases between. The germline CDR1 and CDR2 sequences are MNHEY and SVGAGI. CDR3 in DNA: TGTGCCAGCAGTTATGGGGTGATCGGTGCGGCCCAGCATTTT. Translation gives CASSYGVIGAAQHF.

This clonotype was seen at least ten times. The chain has TRBV9 and TRBJ2-6; 7 positions match TRBD1. The length of the CDR3 is 16 residues. CDR1 and CDR2 (germline): SGDLS, YYNGEE. V lost 8 bases and J lost 0; bases outside the gene matches: 8. The CDR3 DNA follows: TGTGCCAGTCACAGGGGCTCTCCCTCTGGGGCCAACGTCCTGACTTTC. Its translation is CASHRGSPSGANVLTF.